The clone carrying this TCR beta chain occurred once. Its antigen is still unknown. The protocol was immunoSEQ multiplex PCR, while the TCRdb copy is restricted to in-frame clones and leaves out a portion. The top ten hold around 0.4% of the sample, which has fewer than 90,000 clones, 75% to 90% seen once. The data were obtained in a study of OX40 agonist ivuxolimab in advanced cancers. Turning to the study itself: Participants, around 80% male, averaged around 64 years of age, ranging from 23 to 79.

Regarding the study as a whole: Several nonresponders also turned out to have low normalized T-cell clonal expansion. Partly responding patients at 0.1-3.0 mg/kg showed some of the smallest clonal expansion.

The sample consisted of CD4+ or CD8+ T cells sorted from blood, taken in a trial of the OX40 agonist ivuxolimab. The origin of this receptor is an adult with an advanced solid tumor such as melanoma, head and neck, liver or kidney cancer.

This chain's CDR3 is CASDGGASYEQYF. For the CDR3, the DNA is TGTGCCAGCGACGGGGGCGCCTCCTACGAGCAGTACTTC. The rearrangement uses TRBV6-7 and TRBJ2-7; D assignment may be TRBD1 or TRBD2 (6 bases each). TRBV6-7 is marked as an open reading frame, function uncertain. Trimming cost V 8 bases and J 0 bases, with 11 bases left between them. This CDR3 is built from 13 residues.